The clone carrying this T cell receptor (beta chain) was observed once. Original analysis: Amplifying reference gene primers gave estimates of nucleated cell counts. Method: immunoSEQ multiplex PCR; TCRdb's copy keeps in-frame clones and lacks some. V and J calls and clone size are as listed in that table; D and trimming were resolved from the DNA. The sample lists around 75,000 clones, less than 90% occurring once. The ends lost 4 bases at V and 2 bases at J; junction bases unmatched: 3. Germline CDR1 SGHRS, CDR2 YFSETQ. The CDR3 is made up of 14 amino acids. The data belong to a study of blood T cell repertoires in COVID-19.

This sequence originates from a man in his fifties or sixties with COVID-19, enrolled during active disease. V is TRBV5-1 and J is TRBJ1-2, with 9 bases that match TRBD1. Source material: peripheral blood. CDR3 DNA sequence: TGCGCCAGCAGCACCGGACAGGGGAACTATGGCTACACCTTC. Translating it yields CASSTGQGNYGYTF.